These 27 T cell receptor beta chains share one sample of origin, sequenced in a study of blood T cells in healthy people across ages. Primed by a sample-barcoded 5' primer and a J-beta primer mix, a second PCR proceeded for 7 to 11 cycles. TCRdb redid the calling of the 5' RACE reads with MiXCR, one entry per CDR3 protein. The sample includes hundreds of thousands of distinct CDR3 sequences, 60% to 80% seen only once; the top ten take 28%. Material: blood. Source of these receptors: a man between 25 and 39 years old in good health.

The gene calls are TRBV25-1 and TRBJ2-5, with D perhaps matching TRBD1 or TRBD2 (5 bases each). Germline V CDR1 and CDR2: MGHDK, SYGVNS. Between the trimmed V and J ends, which lost 4 bases and 5 bases, there was a span of 14 bases. The CDR3 is made up of 14 amino acids. Written as DNA, the CDR3 is TGTGCCAGCAGTGGAGGGGTCGACCGTGAGACCCAGTACTTC. Translating gives CASSGGVDRETQYF.

This clonotype was seen only once. V and J are TRBV2 and TRBJ2-1; TRBD1 matches 7 bases. Germline V lookup: CDR1 SNHLY, CDR2 FYNNEI. The CDR3 is made up of 13 amino acids. V dropped 4 bases and J dropped 5; count of bases not matched to a gene: 2. CDR3 region: CASSGTGDNEQFF. The CDR3 DNA reads as TGTGCCAGCAGTGGAACAGGGGACAATGAGCAGTTCTTC.

The rearrangement joins TRBV9 to TRBJ2-1, with D maybe TRBD1 (5 bases). The germline V gene has CDR1 SGDLS and CDR2 YYNGEE. This CDR3 is 15 amino acids long. Trimming took 0 bases from V and 5 from J, leaving 12 bases between them. Written as DNA, the CDR3 is TGTGCCAGCAGCGTAGATTGGACATCCGACAATGAGCAGTTCTTC. It is translated as CASSVDWTSDNEQFF.

The chain uses TRBV6-5 and TRBJ2-2, with D possibly matching TRBD1 (6 bases). Germline V gene lookup returns CDR1 MNHEY and CDR2 SVGAGI. Trimming removed 6 bases from V and 5 bases from J, with 19 bases in between. The CDR3 totals 16 residues. CDR3 amino acids: CASSPPRQGTTGELFF. The CDR3, as DNA: TGTGCCAGCAGCCCCCCCCGGCAGGGGACGACCGGGGAGCTGTTTTTT.

The chain uses TRBV30 and TRBJ2-1; TRBD2 is a possible D gene (6 bases). The ends were cut back, 1 base at V and 7 bases at J, with 14 bases in the middle. This CDR3 contains 14 residues. Looked up from germline, CDR1 is GTSNPN and CDR2 is SVGIG (reference sequence). The DNA of the CDR3 is TGTGCCTGGAGTGAACCGGGACTCCGAAATGAGCAGTTCTTC. As protein: CAWSEPGLRNEQFF.

This clonotype occurred once. The chain links TRBV4-3 to TRBJ2-5; 8 nucleotides line up with TRBD1. Looked up from germline, CDR1 is LGHNA and CDR2 is YSLEER. The V segment lost 1 base and the J segment 11 bases; nucleotides outside the gene matches: 21. This CDR3 contains 18 residues. The CDR3 bases are TGCGCCAGCAGCCAAGTTGGATTGGCAGGGGGCTCAGGGAATGAGCAGTACTTC. Translated: CASSQVGLAGGSGNEQYF.

This chain uses TRBV4-3 with TRBJ2-3; D may be TRBD2 (5 bases). Trimming stripped 0 bases from V and 6 bases from J, with 16 bases between. Germline loops: CDR1 LGHNA, CDR2 YSLEER. The CDR3 loop spans 16 amino acids. This chain's CDR3 is CASSQELALGRDTQYF. The CDR3 nucleotides read TGCGCCAGCAGCCAAGAATTAGCGTTGGGTCGTGATACGCAGTATTTT.

The genes are TRBV9 and TRBJ2-4; 8 positions agree with TRBD1. Matching the DNA end better, TRBJ2-7 makes the J call doubtful. The CDR3 is 13 residues long. Germline V gene data show CDR1 as SGDLS and CDR2 as YYNGEE. The CDR3 is CASSRDRGCEQYF. The CDR3, as DNA: TGTGCCAGCAGCAGAGACAGGGGATGCGAGCAGTACTTC.

This clonotype was recorded once. The V gene is TRBV7-3, the J gene TRBJ2-6; weak D call: TRBD1 (6 bases). Trimming took off 11 bases at V and 2 bases at J, with 22 bases between the two ends. Germline CDR1 reads SGHTA; CDR2 reads FQGTGA. The CDR3 has 17 amino acids. The CDR3 DNA sequence: TGTGCCGGTGACCGGGTCTCGAACAGGGCTGGGGCCAACGTCCTGACTTTC. It codes for CAGDRVSNRAGANVLTF.

The J gene is TRBJ2-1, the V gene TRBV12-3 or TRBV12-4; the D gene is possibly TRBD2 (7 bases). Trimming shortened V by 4 bases and J by 6 bases, and 34 bases separated the two germline ends. The CDR3 spans 21 residues. CDR3 in amino acids: CASSSLTGGNWGAKLLNEQFF. DNA for the CDR3: TGTGCCAGCAGTTCACTCACGGGGGGTAACTGGGGGGCCAAATTACTCAATGAGCAGTTCTTC.

The CDR3 here is CASSQDVREDEQYF. CDR3 in DNA: TGCGCCAGCAGCCAAGACGTCCGGGAAGACGAGCAGTACTTC. The rearrangement uses TRBV4-3 and TRBJ2-7; D is possibly TRBD2 (5 bases). CDR1 is LGHNA and CDR2 is YSLEER in the germline V gene. The CDR3 totals 14 residues. With 0 bases removed from V and 5 bases from J, the gap between germline ends came to 11 bases.

This clonotype has a handful of counts. The V and J genes are TRBV20-1 and TRBJ2-4; D uncertain. The better agreement between TRBJ2-7 and the DNA end casts doubt on the J call. CDR3 length equals 12 residues. In germline, CDR1 is DFQATT, CDR2 SNEGSKA (reference sequence). The CDR3 loop reads CSARGPTDEQYF. The DNA for the CDR3 is TGCAGTGCTAGAGGGCCCACCGACGAGCAGTACTTC.

This sequence joins TRBV3-1 and TRBJ1-3; D call uncertain. CDR3 length: 15 amino acids. The germline V gene encodes CDR1 LGHDT and CDR2 YNNKEL (reference sequence). V dropped 3 bases and J dropped 2 bases, with 11 bases sitting between them. CDR3 in amino acids: CASSQDGRPGNTIYF. Written as DNA, the CDR3 is TGTGCCAGCAGCCAGGATGGGCGGCCTGGAAACACCATATATTTT.

V and J are TRBV27 and TRBJ2-3; TRBD2 aligns across 12 bases. CDR1 and CDR2 from the germline V gene are MNHEY and SMNVEV (reference sequence). This CDR3 contains 16 residues. With V trimmed by 3 bases and J by 9 bases, 10 bases remained unmatched. CDR3 sequence (DNA): TGTGCCAGCAGTTTCATACTAGCGGGGGGCCCCGCGACGCAGTATTTT. Protein product: CASSFILAGGPATQYF.

The chain employs TRBV20-1 and TRBJ1-5; TRBD1 might be the D (6 bases). Per germline, CDR1 DFQATT and CDR2 SNEGSKA (reference sequence). Trimming shortened V by 5 bases and J by 4 bases, and 12 bases separated the two germline ends. The CDR3 extends over 13 amino acids. This CDR3 reads CSAQGGRNQPQHF. CDR3 DNA sequence: TGCAGTGCTCAAGGGGGAAGGAATCAGCCCCAGCATTTT.

The table lists this clonotype with a few counts. This chain uses TRBV5-1 with TRBJ2-7, with 7 bases fitting TRBD1. The CDR3 is made up of 16 amino acids. The trim removed 4 bases at V and 1 base at J, leaving 11 bases unmatched. Germline V lookup: CDR1 SGHRS, CDR2 YFSETQ. CDR3 bases: TGCGCCAGCAGCCCAGGGGACAGCGCATGGTCCTACGAGCAGTACTTC. The encoded protein is CASSPGDSAWSYEQYF.

The V call is TRBV29-1, the J call TRBJ2-3; the match to TRBD1 covers 8 bases. The CDR3 contains 13 residues. V gave up 7 bases and J gave up 4 bases; unmatched junction bases: 7. CDR1 and CDR2 from the germline V gene are SQVTM and ANQGSEA. CDR3 sequence: CSAEGTGPDTQYF. In DNA form, the CDR3 reads TGCAGCGCCGAGGGGACAGGTCCAGATACGCAGTATTTT.

This clonotype was seen more than once but under ten times. The chain links TRBV3-1 to TRBJ2-5; tentative D call: TRBD1 (6 bases). The V end lost 3 bases, the J end lost 3 bases, and 14 bases lay between the germline ends. Germline V CDR1 and CDR2: LGHDT, YNNKEL (reference sequence). There are 15 residues in the CDR3. This CDR3 is CASSHRLQGKETQYF. Written as DNA, the CDR3 is TGTGCCAGCAGCCATCGTTTACAGGGAAAAGAGACCCAGTACTTC.

The chain carries TRBV20-1 and TRBJ2-7; D unresolved. Trimming cost V 6 bases and J 0 bases, with 18 bases left between them. The germline CDR1 and CDR2 sequences are DFQATT and SNEGSKA (reference sequence). The CDR3 has 15 amino acids. CDR3 coding DNA: TGCAGTGCCCCGGACCAAAAGGTCCTCTCCTACGAGCAGTACTTC. Protein sequence: CSAPDQKVLSYEQYF.

This rearrangement joins TRBV6-2 or TRBV6-3 to TRBJ1-1; D not certain. V dropped 4 bases and J dropped 3 bases, with 3 bases sitting between them. The CDR3 sequence is 11 residues long. Germline values: CDR1 MNHEY, CDR2 SVGEGT. CDR3 sequence reads: CASSWYTEAFF. CDR3 bases: TGTGCCAGCAGTTGGTACACTGAAGCTTTCTTT.

The J gene is TRBJ2-7, the V gene TRBV7-2; 7 nucleotides agree with TRBD1. The CDR3 covers 14 residues. CDR1 and CDR2 from the germline V gene are SGHTA and FQGNSA. Unmatched junction bases numbered 4, after V lost 1 base and J lost 4 bases. The CDR3 protein is CASSLGQGMYEQYF. CDR3 nucleotide sequence: TGTGCCAGCAGCTTAGGACAGGGAATGTACGAGCAGTACTTC.

CDR3 nucleotides: TGTGCCAGCACACATGCCATGGTCGCGGACGAGCAGTACTTC. This codes for CASTHAMVADEQYF. The V and J genes are TRBV18 and TRBJ2-7; D unresolved. Trimming cost V 8 bases and J 5 bases, with 19 bases left between them. Germline CDR1 reads KGHSH; CDR2 reads LQKENI. The CDR3 extends over 14 amino acids. Looking up the rest from reference TRBV18 and TRBJ2-7 gives the full variable domain: NAGVMQNPRHLVRRRGQEARLRCSPMKGHSHVYWYRQLPEEGLKFMVYLQKENIIDESGMPKERFSAEFPKEGPSILRIQQVVRGDSAAYFCASTHAMVADEQYFGPGTRLTVT.

The chain carries TRBV7-3 and TRBJ2-3; D assignment may be TRBD1 or TRBD2 (5 bases each). The CDR3 is 15 amino acids. V was cut by 2 bases and J by 6 bases, with 15 bases left in between. Germline V lookup: CDR1 SGHTA, CDR2 FQGTGA. This chain's CDR3 is CASSLYGEPGDTQYF. The CDR3 DNA sequence: TGTGCCAGCAGCTTATACGGGGAGCCAGGGGATACGCAGTATTTT.

This chain connects TRBV27 to TRBJ2-3, with 8 bases aligning to TRBD1. Germline lookup yields CDR1 MNHEY and CDR2 SMNVEV (reference sequence). The J segment lost 1 base and the V segment lost 3 bases, leaving 3 bases of the junction unmatched. This CDR3 is 15 amino acids long. The CDR3 here is CASSFRQGRTDTQYF. The CDR3 DNA is TGTGCCAGCAGTTTCCGACAGGGGCGCACAGATACGCAGTATTTT.

The rearrangement links TRBV4-2 to TRBJ2-2; D remains unclear. Trimming shortened V by 4 bases and J by 3 bases, and 15 bases separated the two germline ends. Germline CDR1 is LGHNA and CDR2 is YNFKEQ. The CDR3 contains 16 residues. CDR3 nucleotides: TGTGCCAGCAGCCCGTCTGTAGACCGATACACCGGGGAGCTGTTTTTT. It yields the protein CASSPSVDRYTGELFF.

This chain connects TRBV4-2 to TRBJ1-2; 7 nucleotides align to TRBD1. The CDR3 is made up of 14 amino acids. With 1 base clipped from V and 6 bases from J, the junction kept 5 bases outside the gene matches. The germline CDR1 and CDR2 sequences are LGHNA and YNFKEQ. This chain's CDR3 is CASSQAQGWNGYTF. As DNA, the CDR3 is TGTGCCAGCAGCCAAGCACAGGGGTGGAATGGCTACACCTTC.

The rearrangement joins TRBV27 to TRBJ2-7; the D gene is possibly TRBD1 (7 bases). V was trimmed by 2 bases and J by 3 bases, leaving 11 bases between them. The CDR3 has 14 amino acids. CDR1 and CDR2 from the germline V gene are MNHEY and SMNVEV (reference sequence). CDR3 DNA sequence: TGTGCCAGCAGTTTACTCAGGGGGGTCTACGAGCAGTACTTC. Protein sequence: CASSLLRGVYEQYF.